This TCR beta chain is from a study of T cell changes during pregnancy in multiple sclerosis. Generated by immunoSEQ multiplex PCR, the TCRdb table keeps only in-frame clones and is missing some. The data show 90,000 to 130,000 clones, with approximately 90% seen just once and 1.5% held by the top ten. Trimming pared 4 bases from V and 1 base from J, leaving 14 bases between. This CDR3 region has 17 residues. The sample here was peripheral blood, taken in the third trimester of pregnancy. This chain connects TRBV23-1 to TRBJ1-6; TRBD1 is a possible D gene (6 bases). TRBV23-1 carries the ORF label, with uncertain function. This receptor was obtained from a female donor with multiple sclerosis, enrolled in a pregnancy study. CDR3 in amino acids: CASSRHRAGSYNSPLHF. The CDR3, as DNA: TGCGCCAGCAGTCGCCACAGGGCAGGGTCCTATAATTCACCCCTCCACTTT.